This T cell receptor beta chain came from a study of shared clonotypes between healthy human individuals. Concerning this clone itself: No antigen is known for it. The sample contains more than one DNA sequence encoding this CDR3.

Germline CDR1 reads SQVTM; CDR2 reads ANQGSEA. J lost 4 bases, V lost 4 bases, and 2 bases had no gene match. This CDR3 is 12 amino acids long. On sorted subsets, replicate PCRs used approximately 200 ng DNA, or approximately 33,000 T cell genomes. TCRdb's copy holds only in-frame clones and misses some; the assay was immunoSEQ multiplex PCR. The top ten clones hold 0.36% of a sample with some 2.4 million clones, more than 85% of them seen once. Whole-study results and caveats: Rarefaction analysis demonstrated incomplete sorted-subset sequencing notwithstanding large depth. Generation of non-shared clonotypes was less probable than generation of clonotypes shared by all four donors.

All participating donors were Caucasian adults from Nashville, Tennessee. The receptor was derived from a man younger than 30 in good health. Some clones in this sample may be carry-over from other donors' samples. The chain combines TRBV29-1 with TRBJ1-1; TRBD1 aligns across 8 bases. The sample taken for sequencing was naive CD4+ T cells from PBMCs. Subset denoted: CD45RA+ positively selected. CDR3 nucleotide sequence: TGCAGCGTTGGACAGGGGCGCACTGAAGCTTTCTTT. It yields the protein CSVGQGRTEAFF. Full variable domain (remainder filled in from reference TRBV29-1 and TRBJ1-1): SAVISQKPSRDICQRGTSLTIQCQVDSQVTMMFWYRQQPGQSLTLIATANQGSEATYESGFVIDKFPISRPNLTFSTLTVSNMSPEDSSIYLCSVGQGRTEAFFGQGTRLTVV.